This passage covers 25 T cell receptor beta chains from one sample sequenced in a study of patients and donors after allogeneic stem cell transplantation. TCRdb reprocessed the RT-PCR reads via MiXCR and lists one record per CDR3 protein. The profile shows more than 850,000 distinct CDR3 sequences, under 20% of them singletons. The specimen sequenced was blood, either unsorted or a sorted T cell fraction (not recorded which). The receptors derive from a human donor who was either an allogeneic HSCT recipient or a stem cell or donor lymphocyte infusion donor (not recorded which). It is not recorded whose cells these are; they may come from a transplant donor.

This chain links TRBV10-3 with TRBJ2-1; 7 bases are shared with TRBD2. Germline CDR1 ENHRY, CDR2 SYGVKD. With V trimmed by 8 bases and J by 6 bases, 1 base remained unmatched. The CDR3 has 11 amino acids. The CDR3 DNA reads TGTGCCATCGGACTAGGCAATGAGCAGTTCTTC. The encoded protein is CAIGLGNEQFF.

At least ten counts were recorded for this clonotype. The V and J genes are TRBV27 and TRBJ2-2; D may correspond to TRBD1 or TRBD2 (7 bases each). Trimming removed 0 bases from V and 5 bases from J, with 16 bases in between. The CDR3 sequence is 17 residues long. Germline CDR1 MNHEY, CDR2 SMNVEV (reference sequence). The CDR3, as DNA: TGTGCCAGCAGTTTATCGGGGGGGCCAGGGGGGACCGGGGAGCTGTTTTTT. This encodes CASSLSGGPGGTGELFF.

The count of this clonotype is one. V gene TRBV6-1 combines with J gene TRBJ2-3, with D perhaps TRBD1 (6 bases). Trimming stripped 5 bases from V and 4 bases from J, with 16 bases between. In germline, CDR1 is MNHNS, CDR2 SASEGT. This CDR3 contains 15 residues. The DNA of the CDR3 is TGTGCCAGCAGTCTCAACAGGGATCTCCCAGATACGCAGTATTTT. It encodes CASSLNRDLPDTQYF.

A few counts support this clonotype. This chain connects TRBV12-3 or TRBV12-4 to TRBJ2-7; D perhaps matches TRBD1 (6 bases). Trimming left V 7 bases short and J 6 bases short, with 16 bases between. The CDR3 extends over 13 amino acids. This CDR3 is CASTGTSAGEQYF. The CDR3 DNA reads TGTGCCAGCACTGGGACATCCGCGGGCGAGCAGTACTTC.

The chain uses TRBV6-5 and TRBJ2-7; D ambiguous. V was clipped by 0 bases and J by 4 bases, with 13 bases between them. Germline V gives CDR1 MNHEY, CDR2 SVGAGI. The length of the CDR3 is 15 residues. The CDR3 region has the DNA TGTGCCAGCAGTTACTCGAAACGGACGGATTACGAGCAGTACTTC. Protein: CASSYSKRTDYEQYF.

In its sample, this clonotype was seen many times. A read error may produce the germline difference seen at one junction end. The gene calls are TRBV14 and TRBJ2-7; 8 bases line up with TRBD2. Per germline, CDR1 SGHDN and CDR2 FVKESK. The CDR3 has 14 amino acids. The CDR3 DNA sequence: TGCGCCAGCAGCCAATTAGCGGGATCCTACGAGCAGTACTTC. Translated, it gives CASSQLAGSYEQYF.

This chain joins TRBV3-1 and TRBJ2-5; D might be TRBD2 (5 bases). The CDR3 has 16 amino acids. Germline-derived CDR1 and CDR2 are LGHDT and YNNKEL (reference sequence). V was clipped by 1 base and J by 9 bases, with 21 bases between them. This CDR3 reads CASSQVSPGGSLAQYF. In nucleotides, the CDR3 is TGTGCCAGCAGCCAAGTATCCCCCGGCGGGTCGCTGGCCCAGTACTTC.

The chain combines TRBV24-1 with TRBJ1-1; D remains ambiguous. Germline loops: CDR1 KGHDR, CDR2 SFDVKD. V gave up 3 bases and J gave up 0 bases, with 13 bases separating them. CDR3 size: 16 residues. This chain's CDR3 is CATSDGRAVMNTEAFF. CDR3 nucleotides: TGTGCCACCAGTGATGGAAGGGCGGTAATGAACACTGAAGCTTTCTTT.

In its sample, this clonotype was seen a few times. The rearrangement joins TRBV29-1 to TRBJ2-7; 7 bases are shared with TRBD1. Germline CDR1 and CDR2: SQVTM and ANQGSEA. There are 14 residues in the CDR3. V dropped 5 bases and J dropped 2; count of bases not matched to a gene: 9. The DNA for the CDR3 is TGCAGCGTTAGAACCGGGACAGCTACCTACGAGCAGTACTTC. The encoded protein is CSVRTGTATYEQYF.

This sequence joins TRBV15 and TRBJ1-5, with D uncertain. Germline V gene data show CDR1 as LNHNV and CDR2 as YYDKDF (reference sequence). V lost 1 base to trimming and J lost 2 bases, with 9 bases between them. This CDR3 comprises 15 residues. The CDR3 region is CATSRAGRGNQPQHF. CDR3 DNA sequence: TGTGCCACCAGCAGAGCGGGAAGGGGCAATCAGCCCCAGCATTTT.

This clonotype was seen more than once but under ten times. As DNA, the CDR3 is TGCAGTGCTAGGGTCGGGCAGGGGGGATACGAGCAGTACTTC. It specifies CSARVGQGGYEQYF. The chain employs TRBV20-1 and TRBJ2-7, with D tentatively TRBD1 (7 bases). CDR1 is DFQATT and CDR2 is SNEGSKA in the germline V gene (reference sequence). The CDR3 is 14 residues long. V lost 3 bases and J lost 4, with 16 bases in between.

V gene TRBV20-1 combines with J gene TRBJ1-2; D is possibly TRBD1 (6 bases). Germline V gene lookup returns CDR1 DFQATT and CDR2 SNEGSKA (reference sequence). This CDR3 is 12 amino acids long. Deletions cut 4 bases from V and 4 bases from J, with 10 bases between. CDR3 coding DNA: TGCAGTGCTATCCGGGACACCTATGGCTACACCTTC. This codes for CSAIRDTYGYTF.

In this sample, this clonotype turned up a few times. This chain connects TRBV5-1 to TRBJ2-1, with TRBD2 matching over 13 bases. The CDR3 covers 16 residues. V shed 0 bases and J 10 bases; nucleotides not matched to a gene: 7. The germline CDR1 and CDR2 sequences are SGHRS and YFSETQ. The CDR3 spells CASSLEGTSGIDEQFF. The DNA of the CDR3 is TGCGCCAGCAGCTTGGAAGGGACTAGCGGGATTGACGAGCAGTTCTTC.

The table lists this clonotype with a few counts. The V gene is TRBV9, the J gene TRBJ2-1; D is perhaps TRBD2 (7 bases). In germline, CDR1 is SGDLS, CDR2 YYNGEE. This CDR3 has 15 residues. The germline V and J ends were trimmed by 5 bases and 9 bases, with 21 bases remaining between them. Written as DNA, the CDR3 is TGTGCCAGCAGACCCGAAGGGGGGGGCGGCCGTGAGCAGTTCTTC. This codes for CASRPEGGGGREQFF.

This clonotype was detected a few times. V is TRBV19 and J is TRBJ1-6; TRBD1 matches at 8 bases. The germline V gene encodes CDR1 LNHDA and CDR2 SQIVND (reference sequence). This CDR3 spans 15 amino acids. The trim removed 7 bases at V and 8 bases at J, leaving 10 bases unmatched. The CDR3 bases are TGTGCCAGTAACCCCGGACAGGGCACTGATTCACCCCTCCACTTT. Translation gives CASNPGQGTDSPLHF. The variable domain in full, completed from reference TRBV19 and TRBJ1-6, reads DGGITQSPKYLFRKEGQNVTLSCEQNLNHDAMYWYRQDPGQGLRLIYYSQIVNDFQKGDIAEGYSVSREKKESFPLTVTSAQKNPTAFYLCASNPGQGTDSPLHFGNGTRLTVT.

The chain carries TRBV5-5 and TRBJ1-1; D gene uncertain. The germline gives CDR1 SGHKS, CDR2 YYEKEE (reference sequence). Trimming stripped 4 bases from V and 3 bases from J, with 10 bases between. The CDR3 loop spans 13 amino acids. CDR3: CASSPTSDTEAFF. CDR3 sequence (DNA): TGTGCCAGCAGCCCGACTTCTGACACTGAAGCTTTCTTT.

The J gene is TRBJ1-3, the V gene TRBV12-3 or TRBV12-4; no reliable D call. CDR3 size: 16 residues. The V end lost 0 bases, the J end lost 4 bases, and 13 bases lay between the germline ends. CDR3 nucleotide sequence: TGTGCCAGCAGTTTAGCACGCCCGGCGCGGGGAAACACCATATATTTT. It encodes CASSLARPARGNTIYF.

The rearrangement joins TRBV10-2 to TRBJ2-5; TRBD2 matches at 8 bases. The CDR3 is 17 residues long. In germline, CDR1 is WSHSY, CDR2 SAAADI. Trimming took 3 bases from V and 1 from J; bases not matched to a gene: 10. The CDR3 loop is CASSDFLREATQETQYF. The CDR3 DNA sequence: TGCGCCAGCAGTGATTTTCTGCGGGAGGCCACCCAAGAGACCCAGTACTTC.

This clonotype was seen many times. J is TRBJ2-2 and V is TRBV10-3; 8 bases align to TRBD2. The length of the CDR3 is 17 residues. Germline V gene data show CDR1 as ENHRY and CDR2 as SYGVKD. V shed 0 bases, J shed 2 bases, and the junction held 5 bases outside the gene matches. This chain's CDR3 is CAISESRAGANTGELFF. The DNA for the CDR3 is TGTGCCATCAGTGAGTCGAGAGCGGGGGCAAACACCGGGGAGCTGTTTTTT.

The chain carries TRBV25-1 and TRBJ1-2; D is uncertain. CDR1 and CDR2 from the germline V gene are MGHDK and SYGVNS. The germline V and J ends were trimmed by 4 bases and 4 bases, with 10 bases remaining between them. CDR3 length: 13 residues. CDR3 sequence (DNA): TGTGCCAGCAGTGGGACCGAGCCCTATGGCTACACCTTC. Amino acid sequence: CASSGTEPYGYTF.

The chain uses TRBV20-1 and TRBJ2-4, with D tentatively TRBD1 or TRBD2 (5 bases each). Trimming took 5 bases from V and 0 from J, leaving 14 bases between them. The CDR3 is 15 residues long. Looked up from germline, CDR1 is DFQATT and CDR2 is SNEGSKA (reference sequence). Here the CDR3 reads CSAWDGAQAKNIQYF. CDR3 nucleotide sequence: TGCAGTGCTTGGGACGGCGCGCAAGCCAAAAACATTCAGTACTTC.

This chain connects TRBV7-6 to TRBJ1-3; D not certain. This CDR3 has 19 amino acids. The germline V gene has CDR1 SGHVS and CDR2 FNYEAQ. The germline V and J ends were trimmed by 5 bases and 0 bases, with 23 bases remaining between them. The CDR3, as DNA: TGTGCCAGCAGCGACCTCCGGAGAACTTCTAAGAGCTCTGGAAACACCATATATTTT. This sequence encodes CASSDLRRTSKSSGNTIYF. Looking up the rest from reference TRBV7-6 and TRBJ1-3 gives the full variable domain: GAGVSQSPRYKVTKRGQDVALRCDPISGHVSLYWYRQALGQGPEFLTYFNYEAQQDKSGLPNDRFSAERPEGSISTLTIQRTEQRDSAMYRCASSDLRRTSKSSGNTIYFGEGSWLTVV.

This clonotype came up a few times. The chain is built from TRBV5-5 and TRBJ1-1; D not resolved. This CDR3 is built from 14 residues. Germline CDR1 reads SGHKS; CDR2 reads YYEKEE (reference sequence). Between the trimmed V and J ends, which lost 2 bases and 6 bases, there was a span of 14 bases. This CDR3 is CASSFSQIDAEAFF. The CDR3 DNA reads TGTGCCAGCAGCTTCAGCCAGATCGACGCTGAAGCTTTCTTT.

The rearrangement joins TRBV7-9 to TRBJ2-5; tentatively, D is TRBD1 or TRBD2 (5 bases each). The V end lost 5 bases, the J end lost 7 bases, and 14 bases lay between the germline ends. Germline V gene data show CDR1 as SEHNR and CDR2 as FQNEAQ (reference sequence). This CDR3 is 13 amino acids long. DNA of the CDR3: TGTGCCAGCAGCACCCGGGACGGAGGGACCCAGTACTTC. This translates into CASSTRDGGTQYF.

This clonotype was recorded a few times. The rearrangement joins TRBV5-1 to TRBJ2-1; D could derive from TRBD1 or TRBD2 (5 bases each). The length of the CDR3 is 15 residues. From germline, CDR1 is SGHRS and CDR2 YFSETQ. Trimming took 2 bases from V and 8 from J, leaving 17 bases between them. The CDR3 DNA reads TGCGCCAGCAGCTTCCGACGGGACCGGGGCGATGAGCAGTTCTTC. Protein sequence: CASSFRRDRGDEQFF.